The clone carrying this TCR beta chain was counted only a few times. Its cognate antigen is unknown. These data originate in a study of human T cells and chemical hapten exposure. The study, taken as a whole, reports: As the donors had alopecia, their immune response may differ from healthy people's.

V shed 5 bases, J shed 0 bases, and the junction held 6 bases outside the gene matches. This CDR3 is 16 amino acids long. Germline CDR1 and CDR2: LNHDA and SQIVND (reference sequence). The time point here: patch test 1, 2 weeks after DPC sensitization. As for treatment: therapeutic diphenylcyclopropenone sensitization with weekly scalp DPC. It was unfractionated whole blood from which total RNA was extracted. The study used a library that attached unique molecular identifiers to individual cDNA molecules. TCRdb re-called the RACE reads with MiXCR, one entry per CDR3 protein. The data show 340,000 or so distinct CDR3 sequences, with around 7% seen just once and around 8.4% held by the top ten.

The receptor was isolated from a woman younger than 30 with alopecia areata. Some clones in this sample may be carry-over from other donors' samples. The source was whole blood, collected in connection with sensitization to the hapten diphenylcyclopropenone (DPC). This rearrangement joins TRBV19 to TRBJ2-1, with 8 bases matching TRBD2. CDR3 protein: CASSERGGNSYNEQFF. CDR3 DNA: TGTGCCAGTAGTGAACGCGGGGGGAACTCCTACAATGAGCAGTTCTTC.